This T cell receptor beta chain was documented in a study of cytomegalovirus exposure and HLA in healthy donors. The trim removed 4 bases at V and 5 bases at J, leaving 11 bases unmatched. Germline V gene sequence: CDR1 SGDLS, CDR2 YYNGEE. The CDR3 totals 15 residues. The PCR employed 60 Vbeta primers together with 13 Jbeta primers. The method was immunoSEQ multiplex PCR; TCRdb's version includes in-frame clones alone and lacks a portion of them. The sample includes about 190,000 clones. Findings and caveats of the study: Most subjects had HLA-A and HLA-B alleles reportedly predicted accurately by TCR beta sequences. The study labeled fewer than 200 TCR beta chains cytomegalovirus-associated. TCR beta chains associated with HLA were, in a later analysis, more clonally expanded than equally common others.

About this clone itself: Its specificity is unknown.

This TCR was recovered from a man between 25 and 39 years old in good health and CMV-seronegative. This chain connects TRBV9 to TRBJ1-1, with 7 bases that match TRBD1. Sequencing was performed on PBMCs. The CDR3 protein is CASSPTQGEWTEAFF. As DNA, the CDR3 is TGTGCCAGCAGCCCAACCCAGGGGGAGTGGACTGAAGCTTTCTTT.